This T cell receptor (beta chain) was sequenced in a study of blood T cell repertoires in COVID-19 (dated by TCRdb to 2020 to 2022). About the study as a whole: Collaborator samples came from the United States, Italy and Spain and covered acute and convalescent phases of COVID-19. The repertoires were released in a freely available public database intended as a resource for research on the immune response to SARS-CoV-2. Where available, HLA class I and class II types were obtained from metadata supplied by the sample provider rather than from assay-based typing. Deeply sampled blood TCRbeta repertoires from subjects exposed to, actively infected with, or recovered from COVID-19 were included in the dataset. The samples were drawn from the first 160 participants of the ongoing ImmuneRACE study and from more than 1,000 subjects provided by 6 global collaborators. Sample metadata almost always included a de-identified subject ID, COVID-19 status, age in years and sex. The material from the prospective study consisted of cDNA or gDNA derived from T cells, B-cell-depleted T cells, or PBMCs. What the research found in general, with its limitations: The amount of clinical and demographic metadata varied by source and participant and was provided uncurated.

TCRbeta CDR3 regions were amplified from genomic DNA using the immunoSEQ Assay, a bias-controlled multiplex PCR. In the original analysis: The number of nucleated cells in each sample was estimated by amplification of reference gene primers within the assay. To quantify the absolute abundance of each unique TCRbeta CDR3 rearrangement, sequence reads were collapsed and filtered. Productive Simpson clonality was computed per sample as the square root of Simpson's diversity index over productive rearrangements. TCRdb took this table from immuneACCESS and kept in-frame rearrangements with V and J called. Such tables lack part of the clones; where checked against another copy, unresolved V genes explain under half of the gap, and the rest is unexplained. The V and J calls and clone size were taken over from that table, and D and trimming were inferred from the DNA. Here the sample has over 150,000 clones; approximately 90% occur a single time. The top ten hold just under 0.9% of the sample.

According to the germline V gene (reference sequence), CDR1 reads SEHNR and CDR2 reads FQNEAQ. The junction carries 8 bases between V and J, which are trimmed by 3 bases and 5 bases respectively. The CDR3 covers 14 residues, taking in both the cysteine and the phenylalanine. The CDR3 DNA has 42 bases and is translated from base 1. This clone was recorded only once. Its antigen is still unknown. No base-level quality is on record; no much larger clone is a single base apart. Another Seattle source contributed samples from volunteer blood donors who had recovered from COVID-19. Whole blood was collected in K2EDTA tubes by collaborating institutions according to the institutions' own protocols. For TCRbeta analysis, collaborators shipped samples as frozen whole blood, isolated PBMCs, or DNA extracted from either of those sample types.

The specimen sequenced was peripheral blood. The chain couples TRBV7-9 to TRBJ1-6; TRBD1 could be the D gene, as 6 bases match. This clonotype was sampled from a woman in her late teens or twenties who had recovered from COVID-19. The base sequence is TGTGCCAGCAGCTTGGGACACCATAATTCACCCCTCCACTTT. It translates to CASSLGHHNSPLHF.